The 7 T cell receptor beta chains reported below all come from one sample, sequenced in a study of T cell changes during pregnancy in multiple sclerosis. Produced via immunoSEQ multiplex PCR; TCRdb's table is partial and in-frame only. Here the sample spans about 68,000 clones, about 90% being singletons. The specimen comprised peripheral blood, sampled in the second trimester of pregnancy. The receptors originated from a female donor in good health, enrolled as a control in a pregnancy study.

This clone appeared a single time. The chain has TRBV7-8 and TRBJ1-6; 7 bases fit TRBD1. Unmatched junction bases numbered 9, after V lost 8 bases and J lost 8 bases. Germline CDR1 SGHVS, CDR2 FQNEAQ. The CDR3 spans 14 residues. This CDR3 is CASGTAVGDSPLHF. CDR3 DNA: TGTGCCAGCGGGACAGCCGTTGGGGATTCACCCCTCCACTTT. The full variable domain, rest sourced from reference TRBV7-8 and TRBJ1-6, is GAGVSQSPRYKVAKRGQDVALRCDPISGHVSLFWYQQALGQGPEFLTYFQNEAQLDKSGLPSDRFFAERPEGSVSTLKIQRTQQEDSAVYLCASGTAVGDSPLHFGNGTRLTVT.

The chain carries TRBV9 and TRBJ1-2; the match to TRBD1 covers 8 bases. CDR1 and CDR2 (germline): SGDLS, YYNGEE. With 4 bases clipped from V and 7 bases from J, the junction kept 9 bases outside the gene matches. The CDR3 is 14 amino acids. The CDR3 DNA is TGTGCCAGCAGCTTAGAGGACAGGGCCCTTGGCTACACCTTC. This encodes CASSLEDRALGYTF.

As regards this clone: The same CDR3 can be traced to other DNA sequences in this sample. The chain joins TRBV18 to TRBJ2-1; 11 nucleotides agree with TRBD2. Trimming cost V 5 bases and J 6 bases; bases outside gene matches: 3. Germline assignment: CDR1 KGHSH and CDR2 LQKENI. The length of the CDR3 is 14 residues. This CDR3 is CASSSLAGGNEQFF. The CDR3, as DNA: TGTGCCAGCTCAAGCCTAGCGGGGGGCAATGAGCAGTTCTTC.

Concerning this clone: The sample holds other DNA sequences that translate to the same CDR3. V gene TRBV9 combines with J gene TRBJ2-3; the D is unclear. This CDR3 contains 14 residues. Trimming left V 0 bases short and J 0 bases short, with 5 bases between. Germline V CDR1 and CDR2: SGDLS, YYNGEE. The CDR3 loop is CASSVGGSTDTQYF. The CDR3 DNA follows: TGTGCCAGCAGCGTAGGCGGAAGCACAGATACGCAGTATTTT.

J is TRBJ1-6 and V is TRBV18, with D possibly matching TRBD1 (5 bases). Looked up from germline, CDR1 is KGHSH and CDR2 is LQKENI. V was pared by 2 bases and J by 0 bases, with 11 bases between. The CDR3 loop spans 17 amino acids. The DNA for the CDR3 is TGTGCCAGCTCACCAGCGGGGCCGAGCTCCTATAATTCACCCCTCCACTTT. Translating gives CASSPAGPSSYNSPLHF.

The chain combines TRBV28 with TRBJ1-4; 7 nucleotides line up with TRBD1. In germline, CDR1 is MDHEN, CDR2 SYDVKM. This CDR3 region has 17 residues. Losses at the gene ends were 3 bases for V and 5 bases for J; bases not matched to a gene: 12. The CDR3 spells CASSFVGWGTANEKLFF. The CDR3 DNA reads TGTGCCAGCAGTTTCGTCGGGTGGGGGACAGCAAATGAAAAACTGTTTTTT.

This CDR3 is CATSSYRGQQPQHF. Here the CDR3 DNA reads TGTGCCACCAGCAGCTACAGGGGGCAACAGCCCCAGCATTTT. The genes are TRBV15 and TRBJ1-5; 9 bases fit TRBD1. The CDR3 is made up of 14 amino acids. Germline CDR1 reads LNHNV; CDR2 reads YYDKDF (reference sequence). Trimming removed 3 bases from V and 7 bases from J; junction bases left unmatched: 4.